This entry is about one T cell receptor (beta chain). Its specificity is unknown. Noted time point: newly diagnosed GD, antithyroid drugs for less than 3 months. Extracted PBMC RNA gave rise to the TCR library. The CDR3 has 16 residues. With V trimmed by 3 bases and J by 1 base, 4 bases remained unmatched. CDR1 is SGHAT and CDR2 is FQDESV in the germline V gene (reference sequence). The data originate from a study of regulatory T cells in long-lasting Graves disease. Study-level results: TRBV28, TRBJ1-2 and TRBJ2-5 emerged as the favored segments in persistent disease. Possibly, too few samples lowered accuracy.

iRepertoire HTBI primers and Arm-PCR of CDR3 regions built TCR beta libraries. TCRdb re-called the multiplex PCR reads with MiXCR, one entry per CDR3 protein. The sample consists of 320,000 or so distinct CDR3 sequences, 15% to 20% of them appearing once. The sequencing here drew on peripheral blood mononuclear cells (PBMCs), taken at new diagnosis, from a patient treated with antithyroid drugs. The rearrangement uses TRBV11-1 and TRBJ2-7; the match to TRBD2 covers 12 bases. The clonotype was recovered from a female donor with Graves disease. This CDR3 reads CASSFYGLAGSYEQYF. The CDR3 coding sequence is TGTGCCAGCAGCTTCTACGGACTAGCGGGGTCCTACGAGCAGTACTTC.